Below, 18 T cell receptor beta chains from the same sample are listed, as sequenced in a study of cytotoxic CD8 clonotypes in ibrutinib-treated CLL. Libraries were prepared by immunoSEQ multiplex PCR; TCRdb keeps only in-frame clonotypes and omits some of them. Of about 330,000 clones listed, roughly 71% are singletons. Sample: PBMCs, taken after 36 months of ibrutinib treatment. These receptors all come from a human donor with chronic lymphocytic leukemia.

V usage is TRBV15 and J usage is TRBJ1-2; 7 positions agree with TRBD1. Unmatched junction bases numbered 14, after V lost 2 bases and J lost 5 bases. The germline V gene has CDR1 LNHNV and CDR2 YYDKDF (reference sequence). CDR3 size: 17 residues. CDR3 in amino acids: CATSRNTGQHFPYGYTF. CDR3 nucleotides: TGTGCCACCAGCAGAAATACGGGACAGCATTTTCCTTATGGCTACACCTTC.

CDR3 sequence reads: CASSERAPQGNTEAFF. CDR3 in DNA: TGTGCCAGCAGTGAACGGGCCCCGCAGGGGAACACTGAAGCTTTCTTT. The chain combines TRBV6-1 with TRBJ1-1, with TRBD1 as a possible D gene (5 bases). Germline V gives CDR1 MNHNS, CDR2 SASEGT. This CDR3 is 16 amino acids long. Trimming left V 2 bases short and J 1 base short, with 14 bases between.

V gene TRBV11-3 combines with J gene TRBJ2-7, with D uncertain. Trimming cost V 6 bases and J 2 bases, with 11 bases left between them. Germline loops: CDR1 SGHNT, CDR2 YENEEA. CDR3 size: 13 residues. CDR3 sequence reads: CASSLDPTYEQYF. CDR3 coding DNA: TGTGCCAGCAGTCTCGACCCGACCTACGAGCAGTACTTC.

This chain connects TRBV5-1 to TRBJ2-7; 7 nucleotides agree with TRBD2. Trimming took 4 bases from V and 5 from J; bases not matched to a gene: 12. The CDR3 consists of 15 residues. Looked up from germline, CDR1 is SGHRS and CDR2 is YFSETQ. The CDR3 sequence: CASSPQGRDWDEQYF. The CDR3 nucleotides read TGCGCCAGCAGCCCCCAAGGGAGGGATTGGGACGAGCAGTACTTC.

This chain uses TRBV4-1 with TRBJ2-7; 11 bases match TRBD2. This CDR3 contains 15 residues. CDR1 is MGHRA, CDR2 YSYEKL, per germline. The V and J ends lost 5 bases and 1 base, in that order; junction bases with no gene match: 4. Here the CDR3 reads CASSVLAGESYEQYF. In DNA form, the CDR3 reads TGCGCCAGCAGCGTACTAGCGGGGGAGTCCTACGAGCAGTACTTC.

This chain links TRBV7-9 with TRBJ1-1, with D perhaps TRBD1 (6 bases). The CDR3 is 14 amino acids. The V gene lost 6 bases and the J gene lost 0 bases, with 11 bases spanning the gap. Germline V CDR1 and CDR2: SEHNR, FQNEAQ (reference sequence). CDR3: CASRPGHMNTEAFF. The CDR3, as DNA: TGTGCCAGCAGGCCGGGACATATGAACACTGAAGCTTTCTTT. The whole variable domain, remainder taken from reference TRBV7-9 and TRBJ1-1, is DTGVSQNPRHKITKRGQNVTFRCDPISEHNRLYWYRQTLGQGPEFLTYFQNEAQLEKSRLLSDRFSAERPKGSFSTLEIQRTEQGDSAMYLCASRPGHMNTEAFFGQGTRLTVV.

The chain combines TRBV11-2 with TRBJ2-7; TRBD1 aligns across 10 bases. This CDR3 region has 17 residues. V gave up 3 bases and J gave up 0 bases; unmatched junction bases: 8. Germline V gene lookup returns CDR1 SGHAT and CDR2 FQNNGV. The CDR3, as DNA: TGTGCCAGCAGCTTCCCGGGGGACAGGGGTTTCTCCTACGAGCAGTACTTC. Protein: CASSFPGDRGFSYEQYF.

This clone was observed a handful of times. The chain has TRBV5-3 and TRBJ2-1; 7 nucleotides align to TRBD2. TRBV5-3 is given ORF status, its function remaining uncertain. V trimming: 4 bases; J trimming: 8 bases; junction bases outside the gene matches: 18. The CDR3 sequence is 17 residues long. The CDR3 spells CARSLPIARGSGDEQFF. The DNA for the CDR3 is TGTGCCAGAAGCCTACCTATTGCGCGCGGGAGCGGGGATGAGCAGTTCTTC.

The chain joins TRBV19 to TRBJ2-7, with D tentatively TRBD1 or TRBD2 (5 bases each). CDR1 is LNHDA, CDR2 SQIVND, per germline (reference sequence). Trimming took 6 bases from V and 0 from J, leaving 18 bases between them. This CDR3 spans 16 amino acids. The CDR3 protein is CASSSGAATGSYEQYF. DNA of the CDR3: TGTGCCAGTAGCTCCGGGGCCGCCACTGGCTCCTACGAGCAGTACTTC.

V and J are TRBV15 and TRBJ2-1, with 12 bases fitting TRBD2. V dropped 4 bases and J dropped 8; count of bases not matched to a gene: 9. The germline V gene encodes CDR1 LNHNV and CDR2 YYDKDF (reference sequence). This CDR3 comprises 16 residues. The CDR3 sequence: CATSNLAGGPRDEQFF. CDR3 nucleotides: TGTGCCACCAGCAACCTAGCGGGAGGGCCGAGGGATGAGCAGTTCTTC.

The chain joins TRBV11-2 to TRBJ2-7, with TRBD2 identical over 12 bases. The germline gives CDR1 SGHAT, CDR2 FQNNGV. The J segment lost 2 bases and the V segment lost 6 bases, leaving 8 bases of the junction unmatched. This CDR3 region has 16 residues. DNA of the CDR3: TGTGCCAGCAGGGTACTAGCGGGGGGCCGTACCTACGAGCAGTACTTC. Its protein is CASRVLAGGRTYEQYF.

The V and J genes are TRBV29-1 and TRBJ1-1; 11 bases map to TRBD1. V lost 4 bases and J lost 3; bases outside the gene matches: 4. The CDR3 contains 14 residues. Germline V CDR1 and CDR2: SQVTM, ANQGSEA. Here the CDR3 DNA reads TGCAGCGTTGGGGGACAGGGGGTATACACTGAAGCTTTCTTT. It is translated as CSVGGQGVYTEAFF.

With respect to this clone: A read error may explain this, as a much larger clone is one base away. The chain has TRBV7-3 and TRBJ2-1; D gene uncertain. The ends were cut back, 3 bases at V and 8 bases at J, with 2 bases in the middle. The CDR3 is 10 residues long. The V gene's germline CDR1 is SGHTA and CDR2 FQGTGA. In nucleotides, the CDR3 is TGTGCCAGCAGCTTCCATGAGCAGTTCTTC. It yields the protein CASSFHEQFF.

The J gene is TRBJ1-1, the V gene TRBV4-1, with 7 bases aligning to TRBD1. Germline loops: CDR1 MGHRA, CDR2 YSYEKL. The V and J ends lost 4 bases and 1 base, in that order; junction bases with no gene match: 3. This CDR3 has 14 amino acids. The CDR3 nucleotides are TGCGCCAGCAGCCGCAGGGGGAGGAACACTGAAGCTTTCTTT. Protein sequence: CASSRRGRNTEAFF.

The CDR3 DNA sequence: TGCGCCAGCAGCCAAGGACGGATTTCACGGTCCCAAGAGACCCAGTACTTC. As protein: CASSQGRISRSQETQYF. The chain has TRBV4-1 and TRBJ2-5; D remains unclear. CDR1 and CDR2 from the germline V gene are MGHRA and YSYEKL. Trimming shortened V by 1 base and J by 1 base, and 16 bases separated the two germline ends. The CDR3 is 17 residues long.

V is TRBV29-1 and J is TRBJ2-7; D unresolved. This CDR3 comprises 14 residues. V was pared by 1 base and J by 3 bases, with 13 bases between. Germline CDR1 SQVTM, CDR2 ANQGSEA. Here the CDR3 DNA reads TGCAGCGTTGAAGCCGGCGACCCTTACTACGAGCAGTACTTC. The encoded protein is CSVEAGDPYYEQYF.

V is TRBV19 and J is TRBJ2-5; the match to TRBD2 covers 13 bases. Germline CDR1 reads LNHDA; CDR2 reads SQIVND (reference sequence). CDR3 size: 18 residues. The J segment lost 4 bases and the V segment lost 1 base, leaving 9 bases of the junction unmatched. The CDR3 DNA follows: TGTGCCAGTAGTATAGGGACGGGGAGGACTAGCGGGAGAGAGACCCAGTACTTC. This encodes CASSIGTGRTSGRETQYF.

The V and J genes are TRBV4-1 and TRBJ1-2, with D unresolved. The germline V gene has CDR1 MGHRA and CDR2 YSYEKL. This CDR3 spans 14 amino acids. The V end was cut by 0 bases, the J end by 2 bases, with 7 bases between. CDR3 coding DNA: TGCGCCAGCAGCCAAGATATCGCCAACTATGGCTACACCTTC. It encodes CASSQDIANYGYTF.